A single sample is the source of the 4 T cell receptor beta chains below, sequenced in a study of T-cell reconstitution after alpha-beta-depleted transplantation in children. Preparation of the TCRbeta library involved a method that used unique molecular identifiers. TCRdb re-called the PCR reads through MiXCR, storing one row per CDR3 protein. The sample records hundreds of thousands of distinct CDR3 sequences, 10% to 15% being singletons. The starting material was PBMCs, mostly from graft donor cells, obtained 360 days after TCRalphabeta/CD19-depleted stem cell transplant. The source of these receptors is a male patient between 10 and 17 years old who had a stem cell transplant for acute myeloid leukemia, so the T cells may come from the graft donor.

The rearrangement links TRBV12-3 or TRBV12-4 to TRBJ2-7; D gene uncertain. V lost 7 bases and J lost 3, with 7 bases in between. The CDR3 is made up of 11 amino acids. The CDR3, as DNA: TGTGCCAGCATGGGGTACTACGAGCAGTACTTC. Translating gives CASMGYYEQYF.

This clonotype appeared a few times. This chain links TRBV6-2 or TRBV6-3 with TRBJ2-1; tentative D call: TRBD2 (6 bases). The length of the CDR3 is 17 residues. V was shortened by 5 bases and J by 7 bases, with 24 bases between the two germline ends. Germline V gene data show CDR1 as MNHEY and CDR2 as SVGEGT. CDR3 in amino acids: CASSRLPWEDNLNEQFF. The CDR3 DNA reads TGTGCCAGCAGTCGACTCCCTTGGGAGGACAATTTAAATGAGCAGTTCTTC.

The genes are TRBV5-1 and TRBJ1-1; tentative D call: TRBD1 (5 bases). Trimming took off 0 bases at V and 5 bases at J, with 5 bases between the two ends. The CDR3 consists of 12 residues. Per germline, CDR1 SGHRS and CDR2 YFSETQ. CDR3 in DNA: TGCGCCAGCAGCTTGGACAGGACTGAAGCTTTCTTT. Protein product: CASSLDRTEAFF.

In its sample, this clonotype was seen a few times. The rearrangement links TRBV20-1 to TRBJ2-7; perhaps TRBD1 as D (6 bases). V dropped 5 bases and J dropped 2 bases, with 19 bases sitting between them. The length of the CDR3 is 15 residues. In germline, CDR1 is DFQATT, CDR2 SNEGSKA (reference sequence). CDR3 DNA sequence: TGCAGTGCTGAGGGCACCGGGACACCGACCTACGAGCAGTACTTC. Its protein is CSAEGTGTPTYEQYF.